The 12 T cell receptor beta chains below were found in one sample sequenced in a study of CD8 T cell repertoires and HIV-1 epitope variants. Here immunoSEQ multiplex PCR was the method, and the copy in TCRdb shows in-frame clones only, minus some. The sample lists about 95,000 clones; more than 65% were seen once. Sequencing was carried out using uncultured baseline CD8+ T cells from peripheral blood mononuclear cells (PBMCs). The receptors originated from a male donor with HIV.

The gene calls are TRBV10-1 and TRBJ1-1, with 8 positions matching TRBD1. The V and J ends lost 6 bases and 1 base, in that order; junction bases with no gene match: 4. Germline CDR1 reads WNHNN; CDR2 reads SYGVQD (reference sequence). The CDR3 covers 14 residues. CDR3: CASRPGGQNTEAFF. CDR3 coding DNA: TGCGCCAGCAGACCAGGGGGCCAGAACACTGAAGCTTTCTTT.

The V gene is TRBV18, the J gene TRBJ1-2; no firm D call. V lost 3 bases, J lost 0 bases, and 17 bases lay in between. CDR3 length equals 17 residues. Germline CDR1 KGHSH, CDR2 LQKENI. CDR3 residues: CASSPVPGRSTNYGYTF. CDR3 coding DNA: TGTGCCAGCTCACCGGTTCCCGGGAGATCGACTAACTATGGCTACACCTTC.

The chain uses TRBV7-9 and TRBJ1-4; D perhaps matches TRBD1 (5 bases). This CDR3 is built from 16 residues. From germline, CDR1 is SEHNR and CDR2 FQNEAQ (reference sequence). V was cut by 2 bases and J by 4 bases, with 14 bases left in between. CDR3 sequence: CASSLRLAGINEKLFF. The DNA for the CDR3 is TGTGCCAGCAGCTTAAGGTTGGCAGGGATTAATGAAAAACTGTTTTTT.

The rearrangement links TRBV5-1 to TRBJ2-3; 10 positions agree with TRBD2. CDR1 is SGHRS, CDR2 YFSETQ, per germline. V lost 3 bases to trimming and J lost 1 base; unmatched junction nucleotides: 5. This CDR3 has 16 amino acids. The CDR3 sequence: CASSSYSGGRTDTQYF. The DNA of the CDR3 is TGCGCCAGCAGCTCATATAGCGGGGGGCGCACAGATACGCAGTATTTT.

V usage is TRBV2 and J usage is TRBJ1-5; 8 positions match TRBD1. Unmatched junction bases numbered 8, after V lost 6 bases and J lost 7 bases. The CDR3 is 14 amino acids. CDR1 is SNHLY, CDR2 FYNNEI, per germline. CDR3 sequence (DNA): TGTGCCAGCAGGAAGACAGGGGATGGACAGCCCCAGCATTTT. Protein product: CASRKTGDGQPQHF.

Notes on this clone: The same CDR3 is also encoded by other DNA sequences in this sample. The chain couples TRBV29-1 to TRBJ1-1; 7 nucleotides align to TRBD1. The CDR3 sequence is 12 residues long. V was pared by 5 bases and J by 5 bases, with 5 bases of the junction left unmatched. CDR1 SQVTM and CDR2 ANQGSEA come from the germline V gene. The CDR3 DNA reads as TGCAGCGTTAGACAGGGTGGGACTGAAGCTTTCTTT. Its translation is CSVRQGGTEAFF.

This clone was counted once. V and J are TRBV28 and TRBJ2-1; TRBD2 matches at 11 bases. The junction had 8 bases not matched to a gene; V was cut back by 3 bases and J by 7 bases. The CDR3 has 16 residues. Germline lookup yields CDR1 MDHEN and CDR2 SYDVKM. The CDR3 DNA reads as TGTGCCAGCAGTTTGAGAACTAGCGGGAGTCGGAATGAGCAGTTCTTC. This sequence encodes CASSLRTSGSRNEQFF.

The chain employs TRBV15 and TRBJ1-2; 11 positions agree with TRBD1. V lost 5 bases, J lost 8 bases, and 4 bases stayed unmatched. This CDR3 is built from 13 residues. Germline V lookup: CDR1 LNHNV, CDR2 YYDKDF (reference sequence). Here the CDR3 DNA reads TGTGCCACCAGCGGGACAGGGGGATGGGGCTACACCTTC. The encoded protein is CATSGTGGWGYTF.

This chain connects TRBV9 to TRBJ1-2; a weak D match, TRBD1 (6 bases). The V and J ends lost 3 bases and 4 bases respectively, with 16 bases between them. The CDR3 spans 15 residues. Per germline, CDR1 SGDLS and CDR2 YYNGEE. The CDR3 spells CASSGDTSFVYGYTF. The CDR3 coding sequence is TGTGCCAGCAGCGGGGACACTTCATTCGTCTATGGCTACACCTTC.

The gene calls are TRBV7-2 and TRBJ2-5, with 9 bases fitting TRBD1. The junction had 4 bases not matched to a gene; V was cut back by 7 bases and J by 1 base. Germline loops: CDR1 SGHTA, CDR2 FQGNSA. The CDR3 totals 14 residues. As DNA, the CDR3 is TGTGCCAGCACCGGACAGGGGTTCCAAGAGACCCAGTACTTC. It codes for CASTGQGFQETQYF.

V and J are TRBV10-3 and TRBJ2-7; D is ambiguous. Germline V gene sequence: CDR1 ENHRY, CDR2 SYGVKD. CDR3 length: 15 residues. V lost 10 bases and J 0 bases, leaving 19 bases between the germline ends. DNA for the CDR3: TGTGCCACCACCGGTGGGTCAGGTCGCTCCTACGAGCAGTACTTC. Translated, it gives CATTGGSGRSYEQYF.

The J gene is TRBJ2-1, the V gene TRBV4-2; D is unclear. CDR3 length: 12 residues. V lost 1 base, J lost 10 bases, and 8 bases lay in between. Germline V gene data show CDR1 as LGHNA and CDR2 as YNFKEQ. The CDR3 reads CASSQVMGEQFF. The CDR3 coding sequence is TGTGCCAGCAGCCAAGTAATGGGCGAGCAGTTCTTC.